The 30 T cell receptor beta chains presented below share a single source sample, sequenced in a study of early T cells in non-severe SARS-CoV-2 infection. Each CDR3 protein is one row after TCRdb ran MiXCR on the 5' RACE reads. The sample has approximately 65,000 distinct CDR3 sequences; around 13% are singletons. The specimen was whole blood. The receptor set was obtained from an adult who was a healthcare worker with PCR-confirmed SARS-CoV-2 infection or an uninfected control (not recorded which).

In its sample, this clonotype was seen many times. The J gene is TRBJ2-1, the V gene TRBV7-9, with 7 bases matching TRBD1. The CDR3 is 15 amino acids. The germline gives CDR1 SEHNR, CDR2 FQNEAQ (reference sequence). V lost 7 bases, J lost 0 bases, and 6 bases stayed unmatched. CDR3 residues: CASTYRGSSYNEQFF. The CDR3 region has the DNA TGTGCCAGCACCTACAGGGGTAGCTCCTACAATGAGCAGTTCTTC.

J is TRBJ2-3 and V is TRBV12-3 or TRBV12-4; D unclear. The CDR3 is 12 amino acids. The V and J ends lost 6 bases and 2 bases respectively, with 6 bases between them. The CDR3 DNA follows: TGTGCCAGCAGGACTGCCACAGATACGCAGTATTTT. It encodes CASRTATDTQYF.

This clonotype occurred a few times. V and J are TRBV12-3 or TRBV12-4 and TRBJ2-5, with 9 bases matching TRBD2. Losses at the gene ends were 6 bases for V and 4 bases for J; bases not matched to a gene: 9. The CDR3 has 15 amino acids. The CDR3 sequence: CASSQGAGGRETQYF. The CDR3, as DNA: TGTGCCAGCAGCCAAGGGGCGGGGGGGCGAGAGACCCAGTACTTC.

This clonotype was observed many times. The J gene is TRBJ2-5, the V gene TRBV27, with D uncertain. CDR1 MNHEY and CDR2 SMNVEV come from the germline V gene (reference sequence). V lost 4 bases, J lost 4 bases, and 13 bases lay in between. The CDR3 sequence is 14 residues long. CDR3 bases: TGTGCCAGCAGTTACCTGGGAACGGGAGAGACCCAGTACTTC. Translating gives CASSYLGTGETQYF.

This clonotype has just a few counts. The gene calls are TRBV11-2 and TRBJ2-3; no clear D gene. CDR1 and CDR2 from the germline V gene are SGHAT and FQNNGV. Between the trimmed V and J ends, which lost 0 bases and 6 bases, there was a span of 4 bases. The CDR3 is 12 residues long. CDR3 protein: CASSLEGDTQYF. In nucleotides, the CDR3 is TGTGCCAGCAGCTTAGAGGGGGATACGCAGTATTTT.

This clonotype was seen only a few times. V and J are TRBV9 and TRBJ2-2; TRBD1 might be the D (6 bases). Trimming took off 7 bases at V and 1 base at J, with 14 bases between the two ends. The CDR3 loop spans 15 amino acids. The V gene's germline CDR1 is SGDLS and CDR2 YYNGEE. This chain's CDR3 is CASQVGGRNTGELFF. The CDR3 coding sequence is TGTGCCAGCCAGGTAGGGGGTCGGAACACCGGGGAGCTGTTTTTT.

This clonotype was found many times. This chain links TRBV6-5 with TRBJ2-3; TRBD2 aligns across 11 bases. V shed 7 bases, J shed 3 bases, and the junction held 3 bases outside the gene matches. Germline CDR1 is MNHEY and CDR2 is SVGAGI. This CDR3 comprises 14 residues. The CDR3 region has the DNA TGTGCCAGCACAACTAGCGGGGGAACAGATACGCAGTATTTT. It is translated as CASTTSGGTDTQYF.

This clonotype was seen a handful of times. V usage is TRBV12-3 or TRBV12-4 and J usage is TRBJ1-5; unclear D gene. The CDR3 has 13 residues. Trimming removed 3 bases from V and 6 bases from J, with 9 bases in between. The CDR3 DNA reads as TGTGCCAGCAGTTTGAAAGGGATTCAGCCCCAGCATTTT. Translating gives CASSLKGIQPQHF.

This rearrangement joins TRBV11-2 to TRBJ2-5; D may be TRBD1 (5 bases). This CDR3 region has 16 residues. Between the trimmed V and J ends, which lost 5 bases and 4 bases, there was a span of 20 bases. Germline CDR1 is SGHAT and CDR2 is FQNNGV. The CDR3 is CASSPARGGSGETQYF. The CDR3 DNA reads TGTGCCAGCAGCCCCGCAAGGGGCGGATCGGGAGAGACCCAGTACTTC.

V and J are TRBV5-1 and TRBJ2-7, with 7 positions matching TRBD1. Germline V CDR1 and CDR2: SGHRS, YFSETQ. This CDR3 is 14 amino acids long. V shed 0 bases, J shed 5 bases, and the junction held 5 bases outside the gene matches. CDR3 in amino acids: CASSLVRGRDEQYF. CDR3 bases: TGCGCCAGCAGCTTGGTTAGGGGGCGGGACGAGCAGTACTTC. Full variable domain (remainder filled in from reference TRBV5-1 and TRBJ2-7): KAGVTQTPRYLIKTRGQQVTLSCSPISGHRSVSWYQQTPGQGLQFLFEYFSETQRNKGNFPGRFSGRQFSNSRSEMNVSTLELGDSALYLCASSLVRGRDEQYFGPGTRLTVT.

The chain uses TRBV20-1 and TRBJ2-3; 7 bases fit TRBD2. From germline, CDR1 is DFQATT and CDR2 SNEGSKA (reference sequence). The CDR3 has 14 residues. The J segment lost 4 bases and the V segment lost 6 bases, leaving 10 bases of the junction unmatched. The CDR3 sequence is CSAGPLRGSDTQYF. DNA of the CDR3: TGCAGTGCCGGCCCCTTGCGGGGGTCAGATACGCAGTATTTT.

This clonotype turned up a few times. V is TRBV30 and J is TRBJ1-2; possible D gene TRBD1, 5 bases. The V end lost 6 bases, the J end lost 7 bases, and 15 bases lay between the germline ends. The CDR3 has 12 amino acids. Germline V gives CDR1 GTSNPN, CDR2 SVGIG (reference sequence). DNA of the CDR3: TGTGCCTGTGCCGGGGCCCCCGGTGGCTACACCTTC. It yields the protein CACAGAPGGYTF.

With regard to this clonotype: One junction end disagrees with the germline gene, perhaps due to a read error. The chain carries TRBV6-2 or TRBV6-3 and TRBJ1-1; 7 bases are shared with TRBD1. This CDR3 comprises 14 residues. Germline V gene sequence: CDR1 MNHEY, CDR2 SVGEGT. The CDR3 region has the DNA TGTGCCAGCAGCGGCACAGGGGAATACACTGAAGCCTTCTTT. It specifies CASSGTGEYTEAFF.

This clonotype was picked up many times. The chain joins TRBV7-2 to TRBJ1-3; 7 nucleotides align to TRBD1. The J segment lost 0 bases and the V segment lost 7 bases, leaving 9 bases of the junction unmatched. This CDR3 is built from 16 residues. Germline CDR1 SGHTA, CDR2 FQGNSA. The CDR3 sequence is CASKERAGGSGNTIYF. DNA of the CDR3: TGTGCCAGCAAAGAGAGGGCAGGGGGCTCTGGAAACACCATATATTTT.

The chain couples TRBV3-1 to TRBJ2-2; tentatively, D is TRBD1 or TRBD2 (6 bases each). Trimming cost V 6 bases and J 5 bases, with 16 bases left between them. CDR1 LGHDT and CDR2 YNNKEL come from the germline V gene (reference sequence). This CDR3 has 15 residues. The CDR3 DNA is TGTGCCAGCAGGGGCTCGGGGGCAAGTACCGGGGAGCTGTTTTTT. It yields the protein CASRGSGASTGELFF. The whole variable domain, filled in from reference TRBV3-1 and TRBJ2-2, reads DTAVSQTPKYLVTQMGNDKSIKCEQNLGHDTMYWYKQDSKKFLKIMFSYNNKELIINETVPNRFSPKSPDKAHLNLHINSLELGDSAVYFCASRGSGASTGELFFGEGSRLTVL.

The sample holds many counts of this clonotype. V usage is TRBV5-6 and J usage is TRBJ2-1; 9 positions agree with TRBD1. CDR1 and CDR2 from the germline V gene are SGHDT and YYEEEE. The length of the CDR3 is 17 residues. Unmatched junction bases numbered 15, after V lost 3 bases and J lost 8 bases. CDR3: CASSWVGTGRRWDEQFF. Written as DNA, the CDR3 is TGTGCCAGCAGCTGGGTAGGGACAGGGAGGCGATGGGATGAGCAGTTCTTC.

This clonotype was detected ten times or more. The genes are TRBV14 and TRBJ1-1; possible D gene TRBD1, 5 bases. Germline V gene data show CDR1 as SGHDN and CDR2 as FVKESK. Trimming left V 1 base short and J 3 bases short, with 9 bases between. The CDR3 is made up of 14 amino acids. CDR3 region: CASSQVSGYTEAFF. The CDR3, as DNA: TGTGCCAGCAGCCAAGTTTCAGGGTACACTGAAGCTTTCTTT.

This clonotype was detected a few times. This chain connects TRBV20-1 to TRBJ1-5; D gene unclear. The germline CDR1 and CDR2 sequences are DFQATT and SNEGSKA (reference sequence). Trimming shortened V by 1 base and J by 3 bases, and 4 bases separated the two germline ends. The CDR3 length is 12 residues. The CDR3 reads CSARGPNQPQHF. CDR3 DNA sequence: TGCAGTGCTAGAGGACCCAATCAGCCCCAGCATTTT.

The CDR3 loop is CASSQTPGLAGATYEQYF. CDR3 coding DNA: TGCGCCAGCAGCCAGACACCGGGACTAGCGGGGGCTACCTACGAGCAGTACTTC. The chain carries TRBV4-1 and TRBJ2-7; 14 bases line up with TRBD2. Germline V lookup: CDR1 MGHRA, CDR2 YSYEKL. V shed 3 bases, J shed 2 bases, and the junction held 9 bases outside the gene matches. The CDR3 contains 18 residues.

This clonotype has a handful of counts. The chain has TRBV14 and TRBJ2-7; D not certain. CDR3 length: 13 amino acids. Germline values: CDR1 SGHDN, CDR2 FVKESK. Deletions cut 4 bases from V and 2 bases from J, with 9 bases between. In nucleotides, the CDR3 is TGTGCCAGCAGCCCCAGGAGCACCTACGAGCAGTACTTC. Its protein product is CASSPRSTYEQYF.

This clonotype was observed many times. The V and J genes are TRBV18 and TRBJ1-1; D is unclear. Germline loops: CDR1 KGHSH, CDR2 LQKENI. V was pared by 4 bases and J by 0 bases, with 9 bases between. The CDR3 is 14 amino acids. This CDR3 reads CASSQGSVNTEAFF. The CDR3, as DNA: TGTGCCAGCTCACAGGGATCAGTGAACACTGAAGCTTTCTTT.

This clonotype was detected many times. The rearrangement joins TRBV11-2 to TRBJ1-2; D remains ambiguous. Per germline, CDR1 SGHAT and CDR2 FQNNGV. The V and J ends lost 1 base and 4 bases respectively, with 7 bases between them. There are 13 residues in the CDR3. The CDR3 coding sequence is TGTGCCAGCAGCTTAGGGAGTAGCTATGGCTACACCTTC. Residues: CASSLGSSYGYTF. Based on the CDR3 plus reference TRBV11-2 and TRBJ1-2, the full variable domain is EAGVAQSPRYKIIEKRQSVAFWCNPISGHATLYWYQQILGQGPKLLIQFQNNGVVDDSQLPKDRFSAERLKGVDSTLKIQPAKLEDSAVYLCASSLGSSYGYTFGSGTRLTVV.

This clonotype has at least ten counts. The chain carries TRBV20-1 and TRBJ1-4, with D perhaps matching TRBD1 (5 bases). The germline V and J ends were trimmed by 0 bases and 10 bases, with 15 bases remaining between them. Germline V gives CDR1 DFQATT, CDR2 SNEGSKA (reference sequence). This CDR3 comprises 14 residues. CDR3 nucleotides: TGCAGTGCTAGAGATCGTTCAGGGTGGAGAAAACTGTTTTTT. Its protein is CSARDRSGWRKLFF.

The V gene is TRBV19, the J gene TRBJ1-5; D not resolved. Trimming cost V 5 bases and J 0 bases, with 11 bases left between them. Germline V gene sequence: CDR1 LNHDA, CDR2 SQIVND (reference sequence). This CDR3 is built from 15 residues. The CDR3 spells CASSAAIYSNQPQHF. CDR3 coding DNA: TGTGCCAGTAGTGCGGCCATTTATAGCAATCAGCCCCAGCATTTT.

The chain recombines TRBV7-3 with TRBJ2-1; 7 bases map to TRBD2. CDR1 SGHTA and CDR2 FQGTGA come from the germline V gene. The CDR3 runs 15 residues. V shed 2 bases, J shed 1 base, and the junction held 2 bases outside the gene matches. The CDR3 DNA reads TGTGCCAGCAGCTTACAAGCGGGGTCCTACAATGAGCAGTTCTTC. This encodes CASSLQAGSYNEQFF.

The J gene is TRBJ2-3, the V gene TRBV6-4; TRBD1 matches 10 bases. V lost 2 bases, J lost 4 bases, and 0 bases stayed unmatched. Germline-derived CDR1 and CDR2 are MRHNA and SNTAGT. The CDR3 has 14 amino acids. The CDR3 nucleotides are TGTGCCAGCAGTGACGGACAGGGGGCAGATACGCAGTATTTT. This translates into CASSDGQGADTQYF.

At least ten counts were recorded for this clonotype. This chain uses TRBV4-3 with TRBJ2-1; no reliable D call. Trimming removed 1 base at V and 4 bases at J, with 5 bases between. The germline V gene has CDR1 LGHNA and CDR2 YSLEER. The CDR3 contains 13 residues. Here the CDR3 DNA reads TGCGCCAGCAGCCAAGCTATATACAATGAGCAGTTCTTC. Translation: CASSQAIYNEQFF.

The chain links TRBV9 to TRBJ2-1, with 8 bases identical to TRBD1. J lost 7 bases, V lost 3 bases, and 6 bases had no gene match. The CDR3 totals 14 residues. Germline CDR1 reads SGDLS; CDR2 reads YYNGEE. As DNA, the CDR3 is TGTGCCAGCAGCGCTCGTCAGGGGGCTAATGAGCAGTTCTTC. Amino acids: CASSARQGANEQFF.

The chain links TRBV4-1 to TRBJ2-6; no definite D call. Germline V gene sequence: CDR1 MGHRA, CDR2 YSYEKL. This CDR3 has 17 residues. V lost 1 base, J lost 2 bases, and 12 bases lay in between. In DNA, the CDR3 is TGCGCCAGCAGCCAAGGAGGCGGCTCCCCTGGGGCCAACGTCCTGACTTTC. Encoded protein: CASSQGGGSPGANVLTF.

The chain uses TRBV4-1 and TRBJ2-1; the D gene is possibly TRBD1 (5 bases). This CDR3 region has 16 residues. Germline V gene data show CDR1 as MGHRA and CDR2 as YSYEKL. V was trimmed by 1 base and J by 2 bases, leaving 12 bases between them. DNA for the CDR3: TGCGCCAGCAGCCAAGTTGCAGGGTCTCCCTACAATGAGCAGTTCTTC. Amino acids: CASSQVAGSPYNEQFF.